Shown below are 32 T cell receptor beta chains from a single sample sequenced in a study of cytomegalovirus exposure and HLA in healthy donors (TCRdb year 2017). Receptors were amplified or captured by the immunoSEQ multiplex PCR assay. For the multiplex PCR, a mixture combining 60 forward primers for TCR Vbeta segments and 13 reverse primers for TCR Jbeta segments was used. The table comes from immuneACCESS by way of TCRdb, which keeps in-frame sequences with V and J called. Part of the clones is missing from these tables; in studies checked, under half for an unresolved V gene and the rest for unknown reasons. The sample table records roughly 70,000 clones; about 80% of these occur just once. Jointly, the top ten make up less than 7.5% of the sample. What was sequenced was PBMCs. The receptors were sampled from a man aged 50 to 60 in good health and CMV-seronegative.

The chain joins TRBV10-3 to TRBJ2-5; 9 bases agree with TRBD2. The CDR3 length is 17 residues. Looked up from germline, CDR1 is ENHRY and CDR2 is SYGVKD. V dropped 2 bases and J dropped 2; count of bases not matched to a gene: 9. In DNA, the CDR3 is TGTGCCATCAGTGAGGGCCTTAGCGGGAGTGGACAAGAGACCCAGTACTTC. Amino acid sequence: CAISEGLSGSGQETQYF.

This chain uses TRBV9 with TRBJ1-1; D may be TRBD1 (6 bases). The V end was cut by 0 bases, the J end by 1 base, with 7 bases between. Germline V lookup: CDR1 SGDLS, CDR2 YYNGEE. The CDR3 spans 14 residues. CDR3 amino acids: CASSVVGGNTEAFF. DNA for the CDR3: TGTGCCAGCAGCGTAGTAGGGGGGAACACTGAAGCTTTCTTT.

This clone was seen only a few times. The rearrangement uses TRBV14 and TRBJ1-1; D possibly corresponds to TRBD1 (6 bases). Germline CDR1 and CDR2: SGHDN and FVKESK. CDR3 length equals 13 residues. Trimming pared 0 bases from V and 9 bases from J, leaving 11 bases between. This CDR3 is CASSQDFQGKAFF. The CDR3 region has the DNA TGTGCCAGCAGCCAAGACTTTCAGGGGAAAGCTTTCTTT.

The V and J genes are TRBV6-4 and TRBJ2-5, with 12 bases that match TRBD2. Germline CDR1 is MRHNA and CDR2 is SNTAGT. The ends lost 6 bases at V and 2 bases at J; junction bases unmatched: 10. The CDR3 covers 17 residues. The CDR3 reads CASRGTSGFNTQETQYF. As DNA, the CDR3 is TGTGCCAGCAGAGGGACTAGCGGGTTTAATACTCAAGAGACCCAGTACTTC.

The chain is built from TRBV7-2 and TRBJ1-5, with TRBD1 identical over 9 bases. CDR1 is SGHTA and CDR2 is FQGNSA in the germline V gene. Trimming removed 5 bases from V and 2 bases from J; junction bases left unmatched: 4. The CDR3 has 15 residues. The chain's CDR3 is CASSRDRAGNQPQHF. In nucleotides, the CDR3 is TGTGCCAGCAGCCGGGACAGGGCGGGCAATCAGCCCCAGCATTTT.

In this sample, this clone turned up once. This rearrangement joins TRBV2 to TRBJ2-7; possibly TRBD2 for D (7 bases). Trimming stripped 3 bases from V and 6 bases from J, with 15 bases between. Germline V CDR1 and CDR2: SNHLY, FYNNEI. The CDR3 is 14 amino acids. This CDR3 is CASSDTRGGGEQYF. The CDR3 DNA reads as TGTGCCAGCAGTGATACTAGGGGGGGAGGCGAGCAGTACTTC.

The chain uses TRBV7-9 and TRBJ2-1; 8 nucleotides align to TRBD2. CDR1 is SEHNR and CDR2 is FQNEAQ in the germline V gene (reference sequence). The CDR3 has 15 residues. J gave up 4 bases and V 5 bases, and 7 bases lay outside the gene matches. The CDR3 DNA follows: TGTGCCAGCAGCCCCCTAGCGGGCCCTTACAATGAGCAGTTCTTC. Protein: CASSPLAGPYNEQFF.

The chain combines TRBV28 with TRBJ1-5; no definite D call. This CDR3 contains 12 residues. The germline V gene has CDR1 MDHEN and CDR2 SYDVKM. The V and J ends lost 7 bases and 4 bases respectively, with 8 bases between them. The CDR3 reads CASTLPNQPQHF. CDR3 sequence (DNA): TGTGCCAGCACACTGCCAAATCAGCCCCAGCATTTT.

The J gene is TRBJ2-7, the V gene TRBV2; 14 bases line up with TRBD2. The V gene end was trimmed by 5 bases and the J gene end by 4 bases; junction bases not matched to a gene: 7. The CDR3 contains 16 residues. Germline loops: CDR1 SNHLY, CDR2 FYNNEI. CDR3 coding DNA: TGTGCCAGCAGTTCCGGGACTAGCGGGGGAGGTTACGAGCAGTACTTC. Its protein product is CASSSGTSGGGYEQYF.

The DNA for the CDR3 is TGTGCCAGCTCACCCGTTGAGGGTGCGGCTTTCTTT. This translates into CASSPVEGAAFF. The gene calls are TRBV18 and TRBJ1-1; D gene uncertain. Trimming left V 3 bases short and J 11 bases short, with 13 bases between. Germline V lookup: CDR1 KGHSH, CDR2 LQKENI. CDR3 size: 12 residues.

This chain connects TRBV30 to TRBJ2-1; TRBD2 might be the D (6 bases). Trimming removed 4 bases at V and 4 bases at J, with 11 bases between. This CDR3 has 13 amino acids. Germline loops: CDR1 GTSNPN, CDR2 SVGIG (reference sequence). This chain's CDR3 is CAWTSSGYNEQFF. For the CDR3, the DNA is TGTGCCTGGACTAGTAGCGGATACAATGAGCAGTTCTTC.

The chain couples TRBV2 to TRBJ2-2; the D gene is possibly TRBD2 (5 bases). Germline V gene lookup returns CDR1 SNHLY and CDR2 FYNNEI. This CDR3 has 14 residues. The V gene lost 8 bases and the J gene lost 7 bases, with 17 bases spanning the gap. The CDR3 sequence: CASDPGLRGGELFF. The CDR3 nucleotides are TGTGCCAGCGATCCCGGACTGAGAGGCGGGGAGCTGTTTTTT.

The chain is built from TRBV4-2 and TRBJ1-2; D is undetermined. Germline CDR1 is LGHNA and CDR2 is YNFKEQ. V lost 3 bases and J lost 6, with 20 bases in between. This CDR3 has 16 residues. The CDR3 sequence: CASSHRSERVLNGYTF. The CDR3 DNA follows: TGTGCCAGCAGCCATCGATCTGAGAGGGTGTTAAATGGCTACACCTTC.

The chain uses TRBV2 and TRBJ1-1, with a tentative D call TRBD1 (6 bases). CDR1 and CDR2 from the germline V gene are SNHLY and FYNNEI. Trimming took 3 bases from V and 6 from J, leaving 17 bases between them. This CDR3 spans 15 amino acids. The CDR3 is CASSETQGIAAEAFF. CDR3 in DNA: TGTGCCAGCAGTGAGACACAGGGTATTGCTGCTGAAGCTTTCTTT.

This chain connects TRBV14 to TRBJ2-7; TRBD2 aligns across 10 bases. V shed 4 bases and J 5 bases; nucleotides not matched to a gene: 8. CDR1 is SGHDN, CDR2 FVKESK, per germline. The CDR3 is made up of 15 amino acids. In DNA form, the CDR3 reads TGTGCCAGCAGCCGAATAAATAGCGGGGGGAACGAGCAGTACTTC. Its protein is CASSRINSGGNEQYF.

The genes are TRBV6-7 and TRBJ2-7; D might be TRBD1 (6 bases). TRBV6-7 falls under the ORF class, with uncertain function. The CDR3 loop spans 16 amino acids. The ends were cut back, 1 base at V and 0 bases at J, with 13 bases in the middle. The DNA for the CDR3 is TGTGCCAGCAGTTACTTTCCAGGGGTACCCTCCTACGAGCAGTACTTC. Its protein is CASSYFPGVPSYEQYF.

This chain joins TRBV30 and TRBJ1-1; D is possibly TRBD1 (5 bases). Per germline, CDR1 GTSNPN and CDR2 SVGIG (reference sequence). V was clipped by 5 bases and J by 2 bases, with 24 bases between them. The CDR3 runs to 17 residues. In DNA, the CDR3 is TGTGCCTGGTTTCGAAAAAGGGGCGAAAGGGGAAACACTGAAGCTTTCTTT. Translation gives CAWFRKRGERGNTEAFF. The full variable domain, in which reference TRBV30 and TRBJ1-1 provide the parts outside the CDR3, is SQTIHQWPATLVQPVGSPLSLECTVEGTSNPNLYWYRQAAGRGLQLLFYSVGIGQISSEVPQNLSASRPQDRQFILSSKKLLLSDSGFYLCAWFRKRGERGNTEAFFGQGTRLTVV.

V usage is TRBV6-5 and J usage is TRBJ2-1; unclear D gene. Deletions cut 5 bases from V and 9 bases from J, with 14 bases between. The germline V gene has CDR1 MNHEY and CDR2 SVGAGI. The length of the CDR3 is 13 residues. In DNA form, the CDR3 reads TGTGCCAGCAGTCCCCCCACAGTGCGTGAGCAGTTCTTC. It is translated as CASSPPTVREQFF.

The V call is TRBV28, the J call TRBJ1-3; possibly TRBD1 for D (5 bases). V was cut by 3 bases and J by 4 bases, with 10 bases left in between. Germline assignment: CDR1 MDHEN and CDR2 SYDVKM. This CDR3 spans 14 amino acids. The CDR3 DNA is TGTGCCAGCAGTTTCGCAGGGAACGGAAACACCATATATTTT. It codes for CASSFAGNGNTIYF. Filled out from reference TRBV28 and TRBJ1-3, the complete variable domain reads DVKVTQSSRYLVKRTGEKVFLECVQDMDHENMFWYRQDPGLGLRLIYFSYDVKMKEKGDIPEGYSVSREKKERFSLILESASTNQTSMYLCASSFAGNGNTIYFGEGSWLTVV.

The rearrangement joins TRBV27 to TRBJ1-1; no clear D gene. Germline lookup yields CDR1 MNHEY and CDR2 SMNVEV (reference sequence). The CDR3 runs 14 residues. The germline V and J ends were trimmed by 1 base and 1 base, with 7 bases remaining between them. The CDR3 loop reads CASSLLQSNTEAFF. The CDR3, as DNA: TGTGCCAGCAGTTTATTACAGTCGAACACTGAAGCTTTCTTT.

V usage is TRBV11-2 and J usage is TRBJ1-1; the D gene is possibly TRBD1 (6 bases). The germline V gene has CDR1 SGHAT and CDR2 FQNNGV. V was pared by 6 bases and J by 0 bases, with 8 bases between. The CDR3 consists of 13 residues. CDR3 DNA sequence: TGTGCCAGCAGAAGACAGGTGAACACTGAAGCTTTCTTT. Residues: CASRRQVNTEAFF.

The V gene is TRBV6-5, the J gene TRBJ1-6, with 8 bases fitting TRBD1. This CDR3 region has 15 residues. The V gene end was trimmed by 0 bases and the J gene end by 10 bases; junction bases not matched to a gene: 5. Germline CDR1 reads MNHEY; CDR2 reads SVGAGI. DNA of the CDR3: TGTGCCAGCAGTTACTCGAGGACAGGGCAATCACCCCTCCACTTT. It yields the protein CASSYSRTGQSPLHF.

The CDR3 DNA follows: TGCGCCAGCAGCTTGGCTAGCGGGAGTACCTACAATGAGCAGTTCTTC. This codes for CASSLASGSTYNEQFF. The chain has TRBV5-1 and TRBJ2-1, with 10 bases fitting TRBD2. The CDR3 consists of 16 residues. The V gene's germline CDR1 is SGHRS and CDR2 YFSETQ. J lost 2 bases, V lost 0 bases, and 2 bases had no gene match.

This clone came up a few times. This chain uses TRBV27 with TRBJ2-2, with 8 bases matching TRBD1. Germline V gene data show CDR1 as MNHEY and CDR2 as SMNVEV (reference sequence). The CDR3 is 17 amino acids. The trim removed 4 bases at V and 7 bases at J, leaving 14 bases unmatched. CDR3: CASSSRSMTGVSGELFF. The CDR3 nucleotides are TGTGCCAGCAGTTCACGTTCAATGACAGGGGTGAGCGGGGAGCTGTTTTTT.

The rearrangement links TRBV28 to TRBJ2-3; 8 bases are shared with TRBD2. Germline CDR1 and CDR2: MDHEN and SYDVKM. Unmatched junction bases numbered 4, after V lost 5 bases and J lost 3 bases. The CDR3 is 14 amino acids. In nucleotides, the CDR3 is TGTGCCAGCAGTCAGGGACTAGTAACAGATACGCAGTATTTT. It encodes CASSQGLVTDTQYF.

This chain connects TRBV5-1 to TRBJ2-7; 7 nucleotides agree with TRBD1. The trim removed 3 bases at V and 2 bases at J, leaving 8 bases unmatched. Germline CDR1 reads SGHRS; CDR2 reads YFSETQ. The CDR3 runs to 15 residues. CDR3 region: CASSSGFQGAYEQYF. Written as DNA, the CDR3 is TGCGCCAGCAGCTCTGGCTTCCAGGGGGCCTACGAGCAGTACTTC.

The chain is built from TRBV27 and TRBJ1-1; no reliable D call. The V gene's germline CDR1 is MNHEY and CDR2 SMNVEV (reference sequence). V was cut by 0 bases and J by 4 bases, with 9 bases left in between. The CDR3 runs 14 residues. The CDR3 sequence: CASSLSRVGTEAFF. The CDR3 DNA sequence: TGTGCCAGCAGTTTATCTCGGGTTGGCACTGAAGCTTTCTTT.

CDR3 region: CASSQGRPGGSSEAFF. For the CDR3, the DNA is TGTGCCAGCAGTCAGGGACGCCCCGGAGGGTCCTCTGAAGCTTTCTTT. This chain connects TRBV2 to TRBJ1-1, with TRBD1 as a possible D gene (5 bases). Germline loops: CDR1 SNHLY, CDR2 FYNNEI. V was shortened by 5 bases and J by 6 bases, with 22 bases between the two germline ends. This CDR3 is 16 amino acids long. The entire variable domain, with the rest obtained from reference TRBV2 and TRBJ1-1, is as follows: EPEVTQTPSHQVTQMGQEVILRCVPISNHLYFYWYRQILGQKVEFLVSFYNNEISEKSEIFDDQFSVERPDGSNFTLKIRSTKLEDSAMYFCASSQGRPGGSSEAFFGQGTRLTVV.

The chain combines TRBV5-1 with TRBJ1-2; 9 positions agree with TRBD1. There are 13 residues in the CDR3. V lost 4 bases and J lost 8; bases outside the gene matches: 6. The germline V gene has CDR1 SGHRS and CDR2 YFSETQ. The chain's CDR3 is CASSDGTGSGYTF. The DNA for the CDR3 is TGCGCCAGCAGCGATGGGACAGGGTCGGGCTACACCTTC.

This clone was recorded a few times. The chain combines TRBV5-1 with TRBJ2-1; tentatively, D is TRBD1 (5 bases). V was cut by 3 bases and J by 4 bases, with 11 bases left in between. The length of the CDR3 is 14 residues. Germline assignment: CDR1 SGHRS and CDR2 YFSETQ. The CDR3 DNA is TGCGCCAGCAGCTCAACTGACAGTTACAATGAGCAGTTCTTC. It translates to CASSSTDSYNEQFF.

The genes are TRBV18 and TRBJ1-4; D gene uncertain. The CDR3 is 13 residues long. The germline V and J ends were trimmed by 3 bases and 4 bases, with 6 bases remaining between them. Germline CDR1 reads KGHSH; CDR2 reads LQKENI. The CDR3 DNA sequence: TGTGCCAGCTCACCCGGTTTTAATGAAAAACTGTTTTTT. It codes for CASSPGFNEKLFF.

The chain has TRBV6-6 and TRBJ1-1; 11 bases are a match to TRBD1. With V trimmed by 5 bases and J by 4 bases, 3 bases remained unmatched. The CDR3 is 14 amino acids. The germline gives CDR1 MNHNY, CDR2 SVGAGI (reference sequence). CDR3 amino acids: CASSPGTGGTEAFF. In DNA, the CDR3 is TGTGCCAGCAGTCCCGGGACAGGGGGCACTGAAGCTTTCTTT.